A selection of T cell receptor beta chains follows, all from one sample in a study of T cells in Graves' hyperthyroidism and ophthalmopathy. Each CDR3 protein gets one entry after TCRdb re-called the multiplex PCR reads with MiXCR. The data show about 350,000 distinct CDR3 sequences, about 20% seen once. Sequenced material: blood. The receptor set was obtained from a woman aged 18-30 years with Graves' hyperthyroidism. The CDR3 runs from the conserved cysteine through the conserved F or W. A D gene is named only where the DNA matches it firmly. Size is stated for part of the rows, as once, few or many counts, or as a class when the clone is expanded.

v_gene	len	j_gene	abundance	d_gene	CDR3nt	CDR3aa
TRBV30	13	TRBJ1-5	many	NA	TGTGCCTGGAGTGTTTCCGGCAATCAGCCCCAGCATTTT	CAWSVSGNQPQHF
TRBV6-1	15	TRBJ1-5	many	NA	TGTGCCGCAAGGGGGGCGACAACCCGCGATCAGCCCCAGCATTTT	CAARGATTRDQPQHF
TRBV5-1	15	TRBJ2-5	few	TRBD2	TGCGCCAGCAGCTTGGCCGCAGGGAGGGTAGAGACCCAGTACTTC	CASSLAAGRVETQYF
TRBV6-1	15	TRBJ1-1	many	TRBD1	TGTGCCAGCAGTGACCACAGGGGCGAATACACTGAAGCTTTCTTT	CASSDHRGEYTEAFF
TRBV11-3	16	TRBJ2-7	many	TRBD1	TGTGCCAGCAGCTTCCCTTTGACAGGGCTCTCTTACGAGCAGTACTTC	CASSFPLTGLSYEQYF
TRBV12-3/TRBV12-4	14	TRBJ1-2	many	TRBD1	TGTGCCAGCAGGTCATCCGGGACAGGAGGTGGCTACACCTTC	CASRSSGTGGGYTF
TRBV19	13	TRBJ1-1	NA	NA	TGTGCCAGTAGTATAGATCGAAGCCCTGAAGCTTTCTTT	CASSIDRSPEAFF
TRBV19	17	TRBJ2-7	NA	TRBD2	TGTGCCAGTTCAAATACCGGGACTAGCGGGAGTGTCGGGGAGCAGTACTTC	CASSNTGTSGSVGEQYF
TRBV6-5	12	TRBJ2-7	many	NA	TGTGCCAGCACGGAAACAACCTACGAGCAGTACTTC	CASTETTYEQYF
TRBV14	15	TRBJ2-5	many	TRBD1	TGTGCCAGCAGCGCAGTCCCCAGGGGGCAAGAGACCCAGTACTTC	CASSAVPRGQETQYF